The source of this T cell receptor (beta chain) is a study of CD8+CD57+ T cells in acquired aplastic anemia. V was pared by 5 bases and J by 5 bases, with 3 bases of the junction left unmatched. The length of the CDR3 is 13 residues. Germline V gene data show CDR1 as SEHNR and CDR2 as FQNEAQ (reference sequence). For sequencing, patients were chosen who had shown expansion of CD8+CD57+ cells by flow cytometry. By the time of blood sampling, patients had still received no therapy. TCR beta VDJ combinations and CDR3 sequences were profiled from genomic DNA. In TCRdb, the reads were re-called with MiXCR into one record per CDR3 protein. The data contain about 120,000 distinct CDR3 sequences, 45% to 60% of them singletons.

What was sequenced was sorted CD4+, CD8+, or CD8+CD57+ T cells (not recorded which) from PBMCs. This TCR was recovered from a human donor with aplastic anemia. The chain couples TRBV7-9 to TRBJ1-5; 7 positions match TRBD1. The CDR3 DNA follows: TGTGCCAGCAGCAGACAGGGTCATCAGCCCCAGCATTTT. Its protein is CASSRQGHQPQHF.